The text below deals with one T cell receptor (beta chain). The antigen is undetermined. The data are from a study of T cell responses to AZD1222 COVID-19 vaccine. Whole-study findings and limits: Dominant CD4 TCR responses targeted spike regions 160-218 and 743-854. Repertoires were sampled only after the peak T cell response.

Assay used: immunoSEQ multiplex PCR; TCRdb lists only in-frame clones, some missing. The profile shows some 150,000 clones, around 90% of them singletons. V was clipped by 5 bases and J by 8 bases; unmatched bases: 12. CDR3 size: 15 residues. Germline values: CDR1 KGHSH, CDR2 LQKENI. This receptor was identified in an adult who received the AZD1222 COVID-19 vaccine. J is TRBJ1-2 and V is TRBV18, with 9 bases fitting TRBD1. This material consisted of peripheral blood, taken 28 days after the second AZD1222 dose. The CDR3 sequence is CASSFRDRVGEGYTF. The CDR3, as DNA: TGTGCCAGCTCATTCCGGGACAGGGTCGGTGAGGGCTACACCTTC.